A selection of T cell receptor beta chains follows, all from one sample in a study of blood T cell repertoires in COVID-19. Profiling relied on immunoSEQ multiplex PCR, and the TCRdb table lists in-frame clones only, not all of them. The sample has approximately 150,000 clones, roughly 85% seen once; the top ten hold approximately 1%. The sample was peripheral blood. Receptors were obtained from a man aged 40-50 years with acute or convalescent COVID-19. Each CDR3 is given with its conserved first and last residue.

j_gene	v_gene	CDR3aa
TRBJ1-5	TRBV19	CASSPVRILNSNQPQHF
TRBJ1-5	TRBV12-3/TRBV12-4	CASSLTGGQPQHF
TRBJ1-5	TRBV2	CASKGGGYQPQHF
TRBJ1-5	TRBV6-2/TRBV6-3	CASRPDRGGIDQPQHF
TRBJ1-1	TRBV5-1	CASSLAGMNTEAFF
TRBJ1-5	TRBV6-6	CASRIKGQGQQPQHF
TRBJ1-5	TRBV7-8	CASSLAGVEQPQHF
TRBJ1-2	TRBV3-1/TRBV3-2	CASRQTGDYGYTF
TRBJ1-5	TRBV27	CASSLSPTGDQPQHF
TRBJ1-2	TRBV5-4	CASSQEVDSYYGYTF
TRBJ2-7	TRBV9	CASSVGGAAGYEQYF
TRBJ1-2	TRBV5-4	CASSSDRSHYGYTF
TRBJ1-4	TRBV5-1	CASTMGGAGTNEKLFF
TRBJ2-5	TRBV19	CASSPSFRKETQYF
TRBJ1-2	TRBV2	CASRPGDRVYGYTF
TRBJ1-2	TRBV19	CASGSGGLHDYGYTF
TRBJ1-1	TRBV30	CAWSQGSTEAFF
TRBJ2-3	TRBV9	CASSVASSGVVDTQYF